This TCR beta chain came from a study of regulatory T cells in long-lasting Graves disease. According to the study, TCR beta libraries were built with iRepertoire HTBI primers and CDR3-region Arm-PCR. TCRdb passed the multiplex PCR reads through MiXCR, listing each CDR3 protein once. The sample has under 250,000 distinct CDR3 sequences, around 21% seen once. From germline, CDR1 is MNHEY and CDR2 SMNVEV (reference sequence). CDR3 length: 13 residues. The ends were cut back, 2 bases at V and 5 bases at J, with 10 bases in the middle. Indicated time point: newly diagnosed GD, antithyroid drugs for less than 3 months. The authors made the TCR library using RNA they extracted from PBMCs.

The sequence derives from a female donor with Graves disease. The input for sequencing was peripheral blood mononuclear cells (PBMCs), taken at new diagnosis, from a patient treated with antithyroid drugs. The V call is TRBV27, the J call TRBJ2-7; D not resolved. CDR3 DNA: TGTGCCAGCAGTTTAAGAGAGTTCCACGAGCAGTACTTC. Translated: CASSLREFHEQYF.